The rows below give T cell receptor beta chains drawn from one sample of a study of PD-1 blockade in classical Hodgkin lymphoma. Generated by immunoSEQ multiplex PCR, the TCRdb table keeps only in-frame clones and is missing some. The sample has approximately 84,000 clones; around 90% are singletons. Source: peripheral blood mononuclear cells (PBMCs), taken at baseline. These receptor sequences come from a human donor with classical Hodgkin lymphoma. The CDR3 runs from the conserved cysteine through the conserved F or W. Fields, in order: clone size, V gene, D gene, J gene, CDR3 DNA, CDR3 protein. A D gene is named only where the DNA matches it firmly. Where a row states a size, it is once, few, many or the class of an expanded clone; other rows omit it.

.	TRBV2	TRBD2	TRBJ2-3	TGTGCCAGCAGTGAGGCTAGCGGGACGGGTAGAGATACGCAGTATTTT	CASSEASGTGRDTQYF
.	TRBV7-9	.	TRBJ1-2	TGTGCCAGCTCTGTGGGGGCTGTTGGCTACACCTTC	CASSVGAVGYTF
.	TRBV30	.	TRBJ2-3	TGTGCACTGGAGATGCGGGAAAGGCCAGATACGCAGTATTTT	CALEMRERPDTQYF
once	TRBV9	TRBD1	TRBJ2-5	TGTGCCAGCAGCCCAGGGACAGGAGTTAGGGAGACCCAGTACTTC	CASSPGTGVRETQYF
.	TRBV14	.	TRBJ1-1	TGTGCCAGCAGCCACGGCCTCCAGGGCAGAGGGGGGCAGGCTTTCTTT	CASSHGLQGRGGQAFF
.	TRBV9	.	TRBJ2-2	TGTGCCAGCATGTCCGGGAACACCGAGGAGCTGTTTTTT	CASMSGNTEELFF
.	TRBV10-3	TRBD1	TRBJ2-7	TGTGCCATCAGTGGAGTGGGACAGAGACACTACGAGCAGTACTTC	CAISGVGQRHYEQYF
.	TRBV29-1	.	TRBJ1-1	TGCAGCGTTGACAGCCAGGTCTGGGGTGAAGCTTTCTTT	CSVDSQVWGEAFF
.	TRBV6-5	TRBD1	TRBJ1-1	TGTGCCAGCAAGGACAGGGAGTTTTTGGGCACTGAAGCTTTCTTT	CASKDREFLGTEAFF
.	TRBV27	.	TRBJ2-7	TGTGCCAGCAGTCCGAGGGACAAGGCCTACGAGCAGTACTTC	CASSPRDKAYEQYF
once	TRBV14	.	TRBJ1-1	TGTGCCAGCAGTCAACGCGTGGGGGGGTACACTGAAGCTTTCTTT	CASSQRVGGYTEAFF
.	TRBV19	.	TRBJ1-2	TGTGCCAGTGGCTTGAAGGGGACGGTAGCTAACTATGGCTACACCTTC	CASGLKGTVANYGYTF
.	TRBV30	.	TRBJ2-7	TGTGCCTGGAGTGTAAACGAGGGCATCGGCGACGAGCAGTACTTC	CAWSVNEGIGDEQYF
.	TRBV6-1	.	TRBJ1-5	TGTGCCAGCACCAGGGCCAATCAGCCCCAGCATTTT	CASTRANQPQHF
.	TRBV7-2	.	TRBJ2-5	TGTGCCAGCAGCCGGAGGGGGAAGCGGGAGACCCAGTACTTC	CASSRRGKRETQYF
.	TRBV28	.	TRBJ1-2	TGTGCCAGCAGGTCCGATGGCTACACCTTC	CASRSDGYTF
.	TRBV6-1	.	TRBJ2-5	TGTGCCAGCAGTGACAGGGGAGAGACCCAGTACTTC	CASSDRGETQYF
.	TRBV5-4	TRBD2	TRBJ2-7	TGTGCCAGCAGCCAAACCGGGACTATACCCTACGAGCAGTACTTC	CASSQTGTIPYEQYF
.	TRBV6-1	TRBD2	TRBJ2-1	TGTGCCAGCAGTGAGCTAGCGGGAGTAATATCGGGTGAGCAGTTCTTC	CASSELAGVISGEQFF
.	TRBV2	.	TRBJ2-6	TGTGCCAGCAGTACAGGAAGCTCTGGGGCCAACGTCCTGACTTTC	CASSTGSSGANVLTF
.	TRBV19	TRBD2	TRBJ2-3	TGTGCCAGTAGGTTAGCGGGGGCAGATACGCAGTATTTT	CASRLAGADTQYF
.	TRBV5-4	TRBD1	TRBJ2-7	TGTGCCAGCAGCCCCTTCCTTGAGGGGGCTGTTTACGAGCAGTACTTC	CASSPFLEGAVYEQYF
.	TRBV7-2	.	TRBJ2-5	TGTGCCAGCAGCCCCTCGCGAGGGAACCAAGAGACCCAGTACTTC	CASSPSRGNQETQYF
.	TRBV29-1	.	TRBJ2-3	TGCAGCGTTGTTGGGCCGGGAGTACAAGCAGATACGCAGTATTTT	CSVVGPGVQADTQYF
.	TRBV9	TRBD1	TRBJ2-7	TGTGCCAGCAGCGTAGTGGGGACAGGGGGAGAGCAGTACTTC	CASSVVGTGGEQYF
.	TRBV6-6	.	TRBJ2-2	TGTGCCAGCGGACGACAGAGGAACACCGGGGAGCTGTTTTTT	CASGRQRNTGELFF
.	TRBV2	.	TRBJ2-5	TGTGCCAGCAGTGAAGCTAGGGCGGGATTATTCGAGACCCAGTACTTC	CASSEARAGLFETQYF
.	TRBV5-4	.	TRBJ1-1	TGTGCCAGCAGCTCCCAGGGTATCACTGAAGCTTTCTTT	CASSSQGITEAFF
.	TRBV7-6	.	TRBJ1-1	TGTGCCAGCAGCCGGATCGGGGACACTGAAGCTTTCTTT	CASSRIGDTEAFF
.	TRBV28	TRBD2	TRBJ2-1	TGTGCCAGCAGTTTAGAGGGGACTAGCCATTTCTACAATGAGCAGTTCTTC	CASSLEGTSHFYNEQFF
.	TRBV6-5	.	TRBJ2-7	TGTGCCAGCAGTTACTCCCCTCATTTGTACGAGCAGTACTTC	CASSYSPHLYEQYF
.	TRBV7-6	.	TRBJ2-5	TGTGCCAGCAGCCGGCTAGGGGGGGGCGTTATCCAAGAGACCCAGTACTTC	CASSRLGGGVIQETQYF
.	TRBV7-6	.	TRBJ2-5	TGTGCCAGCAGCTTAATCTGGCCTGACAAAGAGACCCAGTACTTC	CASSLIWPDKETQYF
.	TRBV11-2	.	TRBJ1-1	TGTGCCAGCAGCTTAGACGGCAGGAGCCGTGAAGCTTTCTTT	CASSLDGRSREAFF
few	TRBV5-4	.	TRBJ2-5	TGTGCCAGCAGCATGGACACCCAAGAGACCCAGTACTTC	CASSMDTQETQYF
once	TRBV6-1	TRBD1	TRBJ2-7	TGTGCCAGCAGTGAAGCAGGACAGGGGGCGCCGTTTGAGCAGTACTTC	CASSEAGQGAPFEQYF
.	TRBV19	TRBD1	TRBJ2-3	TGTGCCAGTAGTATAGGACAGGGAAGCACAGATACGCAGTATTTT	CASSIGQGSTDTQYF
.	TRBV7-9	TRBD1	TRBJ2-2	TGTGCCAGCAGCTTACTGGGACAGGGGAACACCGGGGAGCTGTTTTTT	CASSLLGQGNTGELFF
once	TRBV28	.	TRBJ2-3	TGTGCCAGCAGCCGACGGGACATACTCACAGATACGCAGTATTTT	CASSRRDILTDTQYF